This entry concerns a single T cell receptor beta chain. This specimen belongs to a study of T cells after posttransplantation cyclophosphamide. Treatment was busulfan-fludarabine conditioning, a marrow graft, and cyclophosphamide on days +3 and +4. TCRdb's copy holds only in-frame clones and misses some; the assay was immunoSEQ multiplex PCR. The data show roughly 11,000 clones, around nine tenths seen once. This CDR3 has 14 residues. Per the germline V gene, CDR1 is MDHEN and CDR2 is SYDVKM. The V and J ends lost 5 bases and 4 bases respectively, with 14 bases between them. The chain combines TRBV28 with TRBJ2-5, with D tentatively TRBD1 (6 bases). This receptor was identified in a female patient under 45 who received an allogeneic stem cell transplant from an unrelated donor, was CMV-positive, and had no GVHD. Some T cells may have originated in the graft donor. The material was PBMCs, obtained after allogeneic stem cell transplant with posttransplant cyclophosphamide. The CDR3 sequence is CASSRDRLRETQYF. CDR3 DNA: TGTGCCAGCAGTCGAGACAGGCTACGAGAGACCCAGTACTTC.